This T cell receptor (beta chain) is from a study of STAT5B mutations in CD4+ large granular lymphocyte leukemia. The repertoire was sequenced with immunoSEQ multiplex PCR; TCRdb's copy has only in-frame clones and lacks some. The profile shows 30,000 to 40,000 clones, 88% of them singletons. With V trimmed by 3 bases and J by 3 bases, 5 bases remained unmatched. The CDR3 runs to 14 residues. Germline V gives CDR1 WNHNN, CDR2 SYGVQD (reference sequence). The specimen sequenced was CD4+ T cells from blood buffy coats. The chain recombines TRBV10-1 with TRBJ2-7; 7 nucleotides line up with TRBD2. The receptor's source is a human donor in good health. The CDR3 reads CASSDGLEGYEQYF. CDR3 nucleotide sequence: TGCGCCAGCAGTGATGGACTAGAGGGCTACGAGCAGTACTTC.